Listed here is a single T cell receptor (beta chain). The sample belongs to a study of blood T cell repertoires in COVID-19. Overall study context: Acute-phase and convalescent COVID-19 samples originated in the United States, Italy and Spain. The cDNA or gDNA used as material had been derived from T cells, B-cell-depleted T cells, or PBMCs.

As processed by the authors: Nucleated cell counts were estimated from reference gene primer amplification. Data came from immunoSEQ multiplex PCR; TCRdb stores just in-frame clones and leaves some out. V and J calls plus clone size are reproduced from that table; the DNA served to infer D and trimming. The sample contains nearly 55,000 clones, about 82% of which appear only once. Germline values: CDR1 SGHTA, CDR2 FQGNSA. The CDR3 extends over 15 amino acids. V gave up 5 bases and J gave up 2 bases, with 15 bases separating them. The sequence came from a man between 65 and 80 years old with active COVID-19. The chain carries TRBV7-2 and TRBJ1-2; a possible D gene is TRBD1 (5 bases). Sequencing was carried out using peripheral blood. The CDR3 loop is CASSPSRDTNYGYTF. Here the CDR3 DNA reads TGTGCCAGCAGCCCAAGCAGGGATACCAACTATGGCTACACCTTC.